This entry features one T cell receptor (beta chain) sequence. Its antigen remains unknown. This specimen includes other DNA sequences encoding the same CDR3. This sample was included in a study of cytomegalovirus exposure and HLA in healthy donors. Overall study findings and caveats: Several of the most significant clusters appeared, in a later analysis, to be linked to common viral pathogens. In a later analysis, TCR beta V- and J-gene trimming was associated with a missense DCLRE1C variant.

The PCR ran on 60 Vbeta and 13 Jbeta primers. Source study methods: A later analysis counted some 87 million unique TCR beta chains, around 10 million shared. The protocol was immunoSEQ multiplex PCR, while the TCRdb copy is restricted to in-frame clones and leaves out a portion. The DNA was the basis for D and trimming; V, J and clone size are from that table. Of just over 150,000 clones in the sample, roughly 82% were seen once. The V gene lost 3 bases and the J gene lost 2 bases, with 9 bases spanning the gap. The germline CDR1 and CDR2 sequences are MNHNY and SVGAGI (reference sequence). The CDR3 length is 14 residues.

The TCR comes from a woman between 45 and 60 years old in good health and CMV-seropositive. Material for sequencing was PBMCs. This chain connects TRBV6-6 to TRBJ2-3, with a weak D call TRBD2 (6 bases). CDR3 region: CASSYGGSTDTQYF. CDR3 in DNA: TGTGCCAGCAGTTATGGGGGGTCCACAGATACGCAGTATTTT.